The 10 T cell receptor beta chains in this list originate from one sample, sequenced in a study of vaccination effects on CD4 cells after COVID-19. Sequencing was preceded by expansion of antigen-specific CD4+ T cells with viral peptide pools in the ViraFEST assay. Isolating CD4+ T cells followed more than 9 days of culture. Participants each got two BNT162b2 or mRNA-1273 vaccine doses. Profiled with immunoSEQ multiplex PCR; TCRdb holds only in-frame clones, not every one. The sample has approximately 23,000 clones, 73% seen once. Their target antigens are unknown. The input for sequencing was CD4+ T cells from PBMCs cultured with SARS-CoV-2 spike peptides, taken after COVID-19 vaccination. These receptors were obtained from a human donor who received a COVID-19 vaccine.

The CDR3 sequence is CAISERSMGTGFAVYEQYF. In nucleotides, the CDR3 is TGTGCCATCAGTGAGCGATCGATGGGGACAGGGTTCGCAGTCTACGAGCAGTACTTC. The rearrangement uses TRBV10-3 and TRBJ2-7; 9 bases match TRBD1. V shed 2 bases, J shed 3 bases, and the junction held 17 bases outside the gene matches. This CDR3 contains 19 residues. Germline CDR1 ENHRY, CDR2 SYGVKD.

This clone was seen a handful of times. The chain couples TRBV6-4 to TRBJ2-1; 11 nucleotides line up with TRBD2. The CDR3 loop spans 15 amino acids. J gave up 6 bases and V 2 bases, and 3 bases lay outside the gene matches. Germline CDR1 is MRHNA and CDR2 is SNTAGT. CDR3 region: CASSDGLAGGNEQFF. The DNA of the CDR3 is TGTGCCAGCAGTGACGGACTAGCGGGCGGCAATGAGCAGTTCTTC.

The gene calls are TRBV7-9 and TRBJ2-3; D is ambiguous. This CDR3 is built from 15 residues. V lost 6 bases and J 2 bases, leaving 15 bases between the germline ends. The germline V gene has CDR1 SEHNR and CDR2 FQNEAQ (reference sequence). The CDR3 bases are TGTGCCAGCAGTCTGAACCTTTCCCCCACAGATACGCAGTATTTT. Its translation: CASSLNLSPTDTQYF.

V is TRBV5-1 and J is TRBJ1-1; maybe TRBD1 (5 bases). The CDR3 runs 14 residues. Germline assignment: CDR1 SGHRS and CDR2 YFSETQ. Trimming stripped 4 bases from V and 4 bases from J, with 14 bases between. The CDR3 DNA sequence: TGCGCCAGCAGCGTAGGGGAGTTTGTCACTGAAGCTTTCTTT. Protein sequence: CASSVGEFVTEAFF. The full variable domain, in which reference TRBV5-1 and TRBJ1-1 provide the parts outside the CDR3, is KAGVTQTPRYLIKTRGQQVTLSCSPISGHRSVSWYQQTPGQGLQFLFEYFSETQRNKGNFPGRFSGRQFSNSRSEMNVSTLELGDSALYLCASSVGEFVTEAFFGQGTRLTVV.

This rearrangement joins TRBV24-1 to TRBJ2-7, with D perhaps assigned TRBD1 or TRBD2 (5 bases each). This CDR3 has 16 residues. Deletions cut 3 bases from V and 2 bases from J, with 16 bases between. Germline V gene sequence: CDR1 KGHDR, CDR2 SFDVKD. The CDR3 DNA reads as TGTGCCACCAGTGATGTAACCGGGACGGATACCTACGAGCAGTACTTC. As protein: CATSDVTGTDTYEQYF.

The rearrangement links TRBV7-2 to TRBJ2-5; 7 bases are a match to TRBD1. The V and J ends lost 1 base and 0 bases, in that order; junction bases with no gene match: 14. Germline V gives CDR1 SGHTA, CDR2 FQGNSA. The CDR3 sequence is 19 residues long. This chain's CDR3 is CASSLVGWGTDLYQETQYF. CDR3 bases: TGTGCCAGCAGCTTAGTCGGGTGGGGGACAGATCTGTACCAAGAGACCCAGTACTTC.

This chain uses TRBV29-1 with TRBJ1-1; the D gene is possibly TRBD1 (5 bases). Germline CDR1 is SQVTM and CDR2 is ANQGSEA. With 3 bases removed from V and 0 bases from J, the gap between germline ends came to 8 bases. The CDR3 is made up of 13 amino acids. The CDR3, as DNA: TGCAGCGTTGACCAGGGTTTGAACACTGAAGCTTTCTTT. This encodes CSVDQGLNTEAFF.

The chain carries TRBV30 and TRBJ2-7, with TRBD2 matching 7 bases. V lost 5 bases to trimming and J lost 3 bases; unmatched junction nucleotides: 7. The germline V gene has CDR1 GTSNPN and CDR2 SVGIG (reference sequence). The CDR3 sequence is 13 residues long. The CDR3 sequence is CAWGEGTHYEQYF. The CDR3 nucleotides read TGTGCCTGGGGGGAGGGGACGCACTACGAGCAGTACTTC.

This clone occurred a few times. The chain recombines TRBV5-1 with TRBJ1-2; D is perhaps TRBD1 (6 bases). V lost 1 base and J lost 7, with 14 bases in between. The CDR3 length is 14 residues. The germline V gene encodes CDR1 SGHRS and CDR2 YFSETQ. This CDR3 reads CASSLRSQGSGYTF. The DNA for the CDR3 is TGCGCCAGCAGCTTGAGGTCCCAGGGGAGTGGCTACACCTTC.

In nucleotides, the CDR3 is TGTGCCAGCAGCCCCGGGGGGTCGGATGGGAATGAGCAGTTCTTC. Translated: CASSPGGSDGNEQFF. The genes are TRBV3-1 (or the pseudogene TRBV3-2) and TRBJ2-1, with 7 bases aligning to TRBD2. V lost 4 bases to trimming and J lost 7 bases; unmatched junction nucleotides: 10. CDR1 LGHDT and CDR2 YNNKEL come from the germline V gene (reference sequence). The CDR3 loop spans 15 amino acids.